This T cell receptor (beta chain) emerged from a study of blood T cells in healthy people across ages. The CDR3 runs 14 residues. Germline V CDR1 and CDR2: MGHDK, SYGVNS. V dropped 4 bases and J dropped 8 bases, with 12 bases sitting between them. With a J-beta primer mix and a sample-barcoded 5' primer, a second PCR ran about 7 to 12 cycles. TCRdb processed the 5' RACE reads anew with MiXCR; each CDR3 protein has one entry. The profile covers around 990,000 distinct CDR3 sequences, with 35% to 40% appearing a single time and under 15% taken by the ten largest. Sequencing was performed on blood. The chain has TRBV25-1 and TRBJ1-6, with D possibly being TRBD1 (6 bases). The sequence came from a man between 18 and 29 years old in good health. The CDR3 loop reads CASSVTGLYSPLHF. CDR3 sequence (DNA): TGTGCCAGCAGTGTCACAGGGTTATATTCACCCCTCCACTTT.